Presented here are 7 T cell receptor beta chains from one specimen sequenced in a study of OX40 agonist ivuxolimab in advanced cancers. Assay used: immunoSEQ multiplex PCR; TCRdb lists only in-frame clones, some missing. The table has tens of thousands of clones, almost 95% seen once. This sample comprised CD4+ or CD8+ T cells sorted from blood, obtained in a trial of the OX40 agonist ivuxolimab. These receptors were obtained from an adult with an advanced solid tumor such as melanoma, head and neck, liver or kidney cancer.

This rearrangement joins TRBV28 to TRBJ1-5, with D possibly matching TRBD1 (6 bases). CDR1 is MDHEN and CDR2 is SYDVKM in the germline V gene. The CDR3 has 14 residues. V was shortened by 5 bases and J by 3 bases, with 11 bases between the two germline ends. CDR3 residues: CASSLGQSNQPQHF. The CDR3, as DNA: TGTGCCAGCAGTCTAGGACAGTCCAATCAGCCCCAGCATTTT.

The chain employs TRBV5-1 and TRBJ2-5, with no clear D. Germline CDR1 SGHRS, CDR2 YFSETQ. The V end lost 4 bases, the J end lost 5 bases, and 15 bases lay between the germline ends. There are 14 residues in the CDR3. CDR3 residues: CASSRPTGGETQYF. The CDR3 bases are TGCGCCAGCAGCCGGCCGACGGGTGGGGAGACCCAGTACTTC.

The chain uses TRBV4-2 and TRBJ2-5; D remains ambiguous. The J call may be faulty, since TRBJ2-7 better matches the DNA end. Germline V gene sequence: CDR1 LGHNA, CDR2 YNFKEQ. The CDR3 is 15 residues long. The CDR3 DNA is TGTGCCAGCAGCCAAGAAAAACACACGTCCTACGAGCAGTACTTC. It is translated as CASSQEKHTSYEQYF.

The chain links TRBV4-1 to TRBJ1-2, with 9 bases identical to TRBD1. The CDR3 has 14 residues. The V segment lost 1 base and the J segment 4 bases; nucleotides outside the gene matches: 1. Germline CDR1 and CDR2: MGHRA and YSYEKL. CDR3 nucleotide sequence: TGCGCCAGCAGCCAAGCGGGACAGGGCTATGGCTACACCTTC. It specifies CASSQAGQGYGYTF.

This clone was counted once. CDR3 amino acids: CASSLLRGASTDTQYF. The CDR3 DNA sequence: TGTGCCAGCAGTTTATTGAGGGGAGCTAGCACAGATACGCAGTATTTT. This sequence joins TRBV28 and TRBJ2-3; D assignment may be TRBD1 or TRBD2 (5 bases each). CDR3 length: 16 amino acids. Trimming stripped 1 base from V and 0 bases from J, with 11 bases between. The germline CDR1 and CDR2 sequences are MDHEN and SYDVKM.

The V gene is TRBV28, the J gene TRBJ1-2, with D uncertain. Germline CDR1 reads MDHEN; CDR2 reads SYDVKM. This CDR3 spans 17 amino acids. The V and J ends lost 6 bases and 0 bases respectively, with 20 bases between them. The CDR3, as DNA: TGTGCCAGCAGCCCCGTGGAGGGAATGTCACCTAACTATGGCTACACCTTC. Translated: CASSPVEGMSPNYGYTF.

V and J are TRBV6-6 and TRBJ1-1; weak D call: TRBD1 (6 bases). The CDR3 covers 15 residues. Trimming shortened V by 6 bases and J by 4 bases, and 18 bases separated the two germline ends. Germline CDR1 reads MNHNY; CDR2 reads SVGAGI (reference sequence). CDR3 nucleotides: TGTGCCAGCAGACCACAGGGTCTCGCGAGCACTGAAGCTTTCTTT. Amino acids: CASRPQGLASTEAFF.